One and the same sample provided the 26 T cell receptor beta chains below, sequenced in a study of blood T cell repertoires in COVID-19. Using immunoSEQ multiplex PCR, the repertoire was profiled, and TCRdb retains in-frame clones only, with some absent. There are some 400,000 clones in the sample; 75% to 90% occur only once, and roughly 1.1% lies in the top ten. The sequenced sample consisted of PBMCs or T cells enriched from blood (not recorded which). All receptors come from a man between 25 and 39 years old who had recovered from COVID-19.

V gene TRBV28 combines with J gene TRBJ2-2; TRBD2 matches at 13 bases. Germline CDR1 MDHEN, CDR2 SYDVKM. The CDR3 contains 15 residues. The V and J ends lost 8 bases and 7 bases, in that order; junction bases with no gene match: 7. The CDR3 sequence is CASSSGLAGIGELFF. The CDR3, as DNA: TGTGCCAGCTCTTCGGGACTAGCGGGGATCGGGGAGCTGTTTTTT.

The chain employs TRBV19 and TRBJ1-5, with D perhaps TRBD1 (5 bases). There are 17 residues in the CDR3. The germline V and J ends were trimmed by 1 base and 1 base, with 14 bases remaining between them. The germline V gene has CDR1 LNHDA and CDR2 SQIVND (reference sequence). CDR3 DNA sequence: TGTGCCAGTAGTATAGCTTTAGTCAGGGCCAGCAATCAGCCCCAGCATTTT. Translation gives CASSIALVRASNQPQHF.

This chain joins TRBV6-6 and TRBJ2-1; 8 bases line up with TRBD2. V shed 4 bases and J 4 bases; nucleotides not matched to a gene: 9. From germline, CDR1 is MNHNY and CDR2 SVGAGI (reference sequence). The CDR3 has 16 amino acids. CDR3 sequence: CASSSPGSGKYNEQFF. The CDR3 DNA follows: TGTGCCAGCAGTTCTCCCGGTAGCGGGAAATACAATGAGCAGTTCTTC.

This chain joins TRBV12-3 or TRBV12-4 and TRBJ2-5; perhaps TRBD1 as D (6 bases). This CDR3 has 13 amino acids. V lost 7 bases to trimming and J lost 5 bases, with 14 bases between them. This CDR3 reads CASKPTGYETQYF. As DNA, the CDR3 is TGTGCCAGCAAACCTACAGGGTACGAGACCCAGTACTTC.

The chain carries TRBV27 and TRBJ1-6; a weak D match, TRBD1 (5 bases). Trimming removed 4 bases from V and 8 bases from J, with 18 bases in between. The CDR3 runs 16 residues. The germline V gene has CDR1 MNHEY and CDR2 SMNVEV (reference sequence). CDR3 residues: CASSSTWDLGDSPLHF. The CDR3, as DNA: TGTGCCAGCAGTTCTACTTGGGACTTAGGTGATTCACCCCTCCACTTT.

V gene TRBV11-1 combines with J gene TRBJ1-2, with D possibly TRBD1 on 6 matching bases. The CDR3 length is 16 residues. Between the trimmed V and J ends, which lost 5 bases and 2 bases, there was a span of 18 bases. Germline loops: CDR1 SGHAT, CDR2 FQDESV (reference sequence). This chain's CDR3 is CASSQPRGGANYGYTF. CDR3 DNA sequence: TGTGCCAGCAGCCAGCCCAGAGGGGGTGCCAACTATGGCTACACCTTC.

The chain employs TRBV5-5 and TRBJ2-2; D is ambiguous. The CDR3 length is 16 residues. Between the trimmed V and J ends, which lost 6 bases and 4 bases, there was a span of 19 bases. Germline V gene lookup returns CDR1 SGHKS and CDR2 YYEKEE (reference sequence). The CDR3 region has the DNA TGTGCCAGCAATCCTGGAGCTCAGCTGGGCACCGGGGAGCTGTTTTTT. This sequence encodes CASNPGAQLGTGELFF.

The chain joins TRBV7-9 to TRBJ1-2; D may be TRBD1 (5 bases). The V and J ends lost 5 bases and 2 bases respectively, with 9 bases between them. The CDR3 consists of 13 residues. The germline V gene encodes CDR1 SEHNR and CDR2 FQNEAQ (reference sequence). The CDR3 DNA sequence: TGTGCCAGCAGCCGGGGGGAGAACTATGGCTACACCTTC. It codes for CASSRGENYGYTF.

The rearrangement joins TRBV7-2 to TRBJ2-2; 8 nucleotides agree with TRBD2. Germline V CDR1 and CDR2: SGHTA, FQGNSA. The CDR3 extends over 14 amino acids. The trim removed 5 bases at V and 6 bases at J, leaving 5 bases unmatched. CDR3 loop: CASSARGGAGELFF. CDR3 coding DNA: TGTGCCAGCAGCGCCCGGGGGGGAGCCGGGGAGCTGTTTTTT.

This clone appeared a single time. This chain links TRBV3-1 (or the pseudogene TRBV3-2) with TRBJ1-6; D gene unclear. V shed 3 bases and J shed 10 bases, with 7 bases lying between them. Germline CDR1 and CDR2: LGHDT and YNNKEL (reference sequence). The CDR3 length is 12 residues. CDR3 sequence: CASSQGSSPLHF. Written as DNA, the CDR3 is TGTGCCAGCAGCCAGGGGAGCTCACCCCTCCACTTT.

V gene TRBV30 combines with J gene TRBJ1-5; D perhaps matches TRBD1 (5 bases). The V end was cut by 5 bases, the J end by 3 bases, with 20 bases between. CDR3 size: 16 residues. The V gene's germline CDR1 is GTSNPN and CDR2 SVGIG (reference sequence). The CDR3 is CAWSTGGTGYNQPQHF. The CDR3 nucleotides are TGTGCCTGGTCGACGGGGGGGACGGGATACAATCAGCCCCAGCATTTT.

The gene calls are TRBV18 and TRBJ1-3; D is unclear. V dropped 3 bases and J dropped 0 bases, with 6 bases sitting between them. The CDR3 runs 14 residues. Germline V gene lookup returns CDR1 KGHSH and CDR2 LQKENI. CDR3 coding DNA: TGTGCCAGCTCACCCAACAGCTCTGGAAACACCATATATTTT. Amino acid sequence: CASSPNSSGNTIYF.

The rearrangement links TRBV28 to TRBJ2-2, with 9 nucleotides matching TRBD1. V trimming: 2 bases; J trimming: 7 bases; junction bases outside the gene matches: 8. The CDR3 has 16 amino acids. The germline CDR1 and CDR2 sequences are MDHEN and SYDVKM. The CDR3 region has the DNA TGTGCCAGCAGTTTACCGGGACAGGGTAGGGGCGGGGAGCTGTTTTTT. It yields the protein CASSLPGQGRGGELFF.

The gene calls are TRBV29-1 and TRBJ2-5, with D maybe TRBD1 (5 bases). This CDR3 has 12 residues. Deletions cut 6 bases from V and 4 bases from J, with 12 bases between. Germline values: CDR1 SQVTM, CDR2 ANQGSEA. The chain's CDR3 is CSVFQGGETQYF. CDR3 DNA: TGCAGCGTGTTTCAGGGTGGAGAGACCCAGTACTTC.

The chain has TRBV19 and TRBJ2-3, with TRBD1 identical over 8 bases. In germline, CDR1 is LNHDA, CDR2 SQIVND (reference sequence). This CDR3 has 15 residues. V dropped 4 bases and J dropped 0; count of bases not matched to a gene: 3. CDR3 protein: CASSNGQGSTDTQYF. The CDR3 coding sequence is TGTGCCAGTAGTAACGGACAGGGTAGCACAGATACGCAGTATTTT. Drawing the rest from reference TRBV19 and TRBJ2-3, the complete variable domain is DGGITQSPKYLFRKEGQNVTLSCEQNLNHDAMYWYRQDPGQGLRLIYYSQIVNDFQKGDIAEGYSVSREKKESFPLTVTSAQKNPTAFYLCASSNGQGSTDTQYFGPGTRLTVL.

In DNA form, the CDR3 reads TGTGCCAGCAGCCCCAGCCGCGCCTCTAGCGGGAGGAGGTACAATGAGCAGTTCTTC. This codes for CASSPSRASSGRRYNEQFF. The chain couples TRBV7-8 to TRBJ2-1, with TRBD2 identical over 11 bases. Germline V gene lookup returns CDR1 SGHVS and CDR2 FQNEAQ. V shed 5 bases and J 4 bases; nucleotides not matched to a gene: 16. The CDR3 has 19 residues.

The V call is TRBV30, the J call TRBJ1-2; TRBD1 matches 7 bases. Looked up from germline, CDR1 is GTSNPN and CDR2 is SVGIG (reference sequence). The length of the CDR3 is 13 residues. V was clipped by 0 bases and J by 9 bases; unmatched bases: 7. CDR3 sequence reads: CAWSVVDRASYTF. The CDR3 bases are TGTGCCTGGAGTGTAGTAGACAGGGCCAGCTACACCTTC.

The V and J genes are TRBV20-1 and TRBJ2-1; D uncertain. This CDR3 spans 13 amino acids. V lost 3 bases and J lost 1, with 7 bases in between. Per the germline V gene, CDR1 is DFQATT and CDR2 is SNEGSKA (reference sequence). CDR3 DNA: TGCAGTGCTAGTTCACTGTCCTACAATGAGCAGTTCTTC. This sequence encodes CSASSLSYNEQFF.

The V and J genes are TRBV29-1 and TRBJ1-2; 7 bases fit TRBD1. Germline trimming cut 4 bases from V and 10 bases from J; bases unmatched to any gene: 9. The CDR3 has 12 residues. Germline CDR1 is SQVTM and CDR2 is ANQGSEA. The CDR3 spells CSVARDSRFYTF. Written as DNA, the CDR3 is TGCAGCGTTGCCAGGGACAGTCGGTTCTACACCTTC. Full variable domain (rest looked up from reference TRBV29-1 and TRBJ1-2): SAVISQKPSRDICQRGTSLTIQCQVDSQVTMMFWYRQQPGQSLTLIATANQGSEATYESGFVIDKFPISRPNLTFSTLTVSNMSPEDSSIYLCSVARDSRFYTFGSGTRLTVV.

V and J are TRBV5-1 and TRBJ1-6; the D gene is possibly TRBD1 (6 bases). The CDR3 extends over 15 amino acids. The ends were cut back, 6 bases at V and 8 bases at J, with 18 bases in the middle. Germline CDR1 and CDR2: SGHRS and YFSETQ. The CDR3 DNA reads as TGCGCCAGCAACGAATCCGGGACAAAGGATTCACCCCTCCACTTT. Translated, it gives CASNESGTKDSPLHF. Variable domain in full (rest from reference TRBV5-1 and TRBJ1-6): KAGVTQTPRYLIKTRGQQVTLSCSPISGHRSVSWYQQTPGQGLQFLFEYFSETQRNKGNFPGRFSGRQFSNSRSEMNVSTLELGDSALYLCASNESGTKDSPLHFGNGTRLTVT.

This clone was counted a single time. The chain links TRBV27 to TRBJ1-6; maybe TRBD1 (5 bases). Trimming removed 8 bases from V and 5 bases from J, with 13 bases in between. The CDR3 runs to 14 residues. Germline V gives CDR1 MNHEY, CDR2 SMNVEV (reference sequence). CDR3 sequence: CASGQQEHNSPLHF. CDR3 coding DNA: TGTGCCAGCGGACAACAGGAGCATAATTCACCCCTCCACTTT.

The chain combines TRBV19 with TRBJ1-2, with a tentative D call TRBD1 (5 bases). Germline V gene data show CDR1 as LNHDA and CDR2 as SQIVND (reference sequence). Trimming took 7 bases from V and 5 from J, leaving 14 bases between them. The CDR3 loop spans 13 amino acids. The DNA of the CDR3 is TGTGCCAGTACCCAAACCCAGGGATATGGCTACACCTTC. Amino acids: CASTQTQGYGYTF.

V and J are TRBV24-1 and TRBJ1-5; D gene unclear. The V gene lost 2 bases and the J gene lost 4 bases, with 11 bases spanning the gap. Germline CDR1 is KGHDR and CDR2 is SFDVKD. The CDR3 length is 15 residues. Here the CDR3 DNA reads TGTGCCACCAGTGATTCGGGGTGGAAGAATCAGCCCCAGCATTTT. Protein product: CATSDSGWKNQPQHF.

The V call is TRBV6-5, the J call TRBJ2-7; 8 nucleotides match TRBD1. Germline V gene lookup returns CDR1 MNHEY and CDR2 SVGAGI. The CDR3 covers 13 residues. V lost 6 bases, J lost 5 bases, and 6 bases stayed unmatched. CDR3 sequence: CASRADRGHEQYF. CDR3 sequence (DNA): TGTGCCAGCAGGGCCGACAGGGGACACGAGCAGTACTTC.

The chain links TRBV10-3 to TRBJ2-1, with 13 bases that match TRBD2. With 3 bases clipped from V and 7 bases from J, the junction kept 3 bases outside the gene matches. The CDR3 is 15 residues long. Germline CDR1 ENHRY, CDR2 SYGVKD. CDR3: CAISDSTSGRNEQFF. CDR3 nucleotide sequence: TGTGCCATCAGTGACTCGACTAGCGGGAGGAATGAGCAGTTCTTC.

The chain uses TRBV7-2 and TRBJ2-5, with D unresolved. Trimming shortened V by 0 bases and J by 3 bases, and 5 bases separated the two germline ends. CDR1 and CDR2 from the germline V gene are SGHTA and FQGNSA. This CDR3 is built from 13 residues. CDR3 in amino acids: CASSLAREETQYF. Here the CDR3 DNA reads TGTGCCAGCAGCTTAGCCCGAGAAGAGACCCAGTACTTC.